This T cell receptor (beta chain) originates from a study of blood T cell repertoires in COVID-19. V lost 4 bases to trimming and J lost 5 bases, with 11 bases between them. The CDR3 runs to 12 residues. The germline V gene encodes CDR1 GTSNPN and CDR2 SVGIG (reference sequence). Measured with immunoSEQ multiplex PCR; TCRdb has only the in-frame clones, and not every one. The table lists tens of thousands of clones, approximately 80% of them singletons, with around 10% in the top ten. Source material: peripheral blood. The chain is built from TRBV30 and TRBJ2-5, with D perhaps TRBD1 (6 bases). This TCR came from a man aged 60-69 years with acute or convalescent COVID-19. This chain's CDR3 is CAWNRVVETQYF. The CDR3 DNA sequence: TGTGCCTGGAACAGGGTGGTCGAGACCCAGTACTTC.